Below are 7 T cell receptor beta chains sequenced from a single sample in a study of T cells in Graves' hyperthyroidism and ophthalmopathy (dated by TCRdb to between 2018 and 2021). The library was built by means of multiplex PCR. Sequenced on an Illumina HiSeq 2000. TCR beta CDR3 regions were amplified from RNA transcripts. The first round of RT-PCR for the TCR CDR3 was performed with the HTBI primer set and the Qiagen OneStep RT-PCR kit. In TCRdb, the public reads were trimmed at Q25 with fastp and aligned with MiXCR, with productive beta chains retained. One record per CDR3 amino acid sequence lists the most common genes and DNA. This sample has approximately 530,000 distinct CDR3 sequences in its table, and just under 20% of those were observed once. The ten largest account for over 45% of the sample. Sequencing was performed on blood. The receptors were gathered from a man aged 40-49 years with Graves' ophthalmopathy.

This clonotype was observed many times. The CDR3 nucleotides read TGTGCCAGCTCACCACTCGCTAGCGCTCAAGAGACCCAGTACTTC. Protein sequence: CASSPLASAQETQYF. The genes are TRBV18 and TRBJ2-5; D possibly corresponds to TRBD2 (6 bases). Germline V lookup: CDR1 KGHSH, CDR2 LQKENI. Trimming removed 1 base at V and 2 bases at J, with 11 bases between. The CDR3 totals 15 residues.

The sample holds many counts of this clonotype. J is TRBJ1-2 and V is TRBV20-1, with no clear D. V gave up 1 base and J gave up 5 bases, with 5 bases separating them. CDR3 length: 11 amino acids. Germline CDR1 is DFQATT and CDR2 is SNEGSKA (reference sequence). The DNA of the CDR3 is TGCAGTGCTAGAGCGGATTATGGCTACACCTTC. It specifies CSARADYGYTF.

The V and J genes are TRBV20-1 and TRBJ1-5, with D perhaps matching TRBD1 (6 bases). There are 16 residues in the CDR3. Germline CDR1 reads DFQATT; CDR2 reads SNEGSKA (reference sequence). Trimming pared 4 bases from V and 3 bases from J, leaving 19 bases between. The CDR3 is CSATGVGGAHNQPQHF. CDR3 DNA sequence: TGCAGTGCTACCGGGGTGGGGGGGGCCCACAATCAGCCCCAGCATTTT.

In this sample, this clonotype turned up many times. The chain recombines TRBV18 with TRBJ1-3; D possibly corresponds to TRBD1 (5 bases). Per germline, CDR1 KGHSH and CDR2 LQKENI. V dropped 3 bases and J dropped 4 bases, with 10 bases sitting between them. This CDR3 comprises 14 residues. CDR3 DNA: TGTGCCAGCTCACCTTCAAACAGGGGAAACACCATATATTTT. Translated, it gives CASSPSNRGNTIYF.

This chain connects TRBV10-3 to TRBJ1-2; D remains ambiguous. V dropped 3 bases and J dropped 0 bases, with 14 bases sitting between them. Germline CDR1 and CDR2: ENHRY and SYGVKD. The CDR3 length is 16 residues. For the CDR3, the DNA is TGTGCCATCAGTGAAATATGGGGAAGGACTAACTATGGCTACACCTTC. Translation: CAISEIWGRTNYGYTF.

This clonotype was found a few times. The chain recombines TRBV6-1 with TRBJ2-3; D is possibly TRBD2 (7 bases). CDR1 and CDR2 from the germline V gene are MNHNS and SASEGT. Trimming took 6 bases from V and 2 from J, leaving 15 bases between them. This CDR3 is 15 amino acids long. CDR3 protein: CASSRGGRYTDTQYF. For the CDR3, the DNA is TGTGCCAGCAGCCGCGGGGGCCGGTACACAGATACGCAGTATTTT.

The CDR3 DNA reads as TGTGCCAGCAGCCATCTAAAGGGGGCCGAGCAGTACTTC. Its protein product is CASSHLKGAEQYF. The chain recombines TRBV14 with TRBJ2-7, with 7 bases lining up with TRBD1. V was clipped by 3 bases and J by 6 bases; unmatched bases: 5. The CDR3 loop spans 13 amino acids. Germline V gene lookup returns CDR1 SGHDN and CDR2 FVKESK.